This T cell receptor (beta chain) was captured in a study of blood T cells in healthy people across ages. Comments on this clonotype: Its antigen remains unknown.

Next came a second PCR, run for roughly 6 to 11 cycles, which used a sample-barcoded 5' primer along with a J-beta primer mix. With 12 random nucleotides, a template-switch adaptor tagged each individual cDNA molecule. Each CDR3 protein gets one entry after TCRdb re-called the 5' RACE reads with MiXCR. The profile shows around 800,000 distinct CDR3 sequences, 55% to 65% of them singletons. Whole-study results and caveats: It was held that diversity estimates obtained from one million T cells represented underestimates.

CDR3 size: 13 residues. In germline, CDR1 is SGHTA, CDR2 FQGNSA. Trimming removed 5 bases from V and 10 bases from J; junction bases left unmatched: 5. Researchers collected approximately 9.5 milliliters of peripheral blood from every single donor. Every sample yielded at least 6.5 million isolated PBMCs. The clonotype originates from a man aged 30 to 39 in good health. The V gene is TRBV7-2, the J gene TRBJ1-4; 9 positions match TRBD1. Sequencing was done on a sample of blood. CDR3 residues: CASSPQDRGKLFF. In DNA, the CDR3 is TGTGCCAGCAGCCCCCAGGACAGGGGAAAACTGTTTTTT.